This T cell receptor beta chain was observed in a study of cytomegalovirus exposure and HLA in healthy donors. The overall study: There were 75 million to 95 million unique TCRs (from HLA-typed donors) in an early data release. Overall study results and limits: Indistinguishability led to the exclusion of some V segments, TRBV6-2 and TRBV6-3 included. Sequence variants that were highly shared formed a cluster that was likely a sequencing artifact.

Researchers ran the PCR with 60 Vbeta and 13 Jbeta primers. Here immunoSEQ multiplex PCR was the method, and the copy in TCRdb shows in-frame clones only, minus some. The repertoire holds tens of thousands of clones, with 60% to 75% as singletons. About this clone itself: Its target is unknown.

CDR1 KGHSH and CDR2 LQKENI come from the germline V gene. The CDR3 sequence is 14 residues long. V was pared by 5 bases and J by 5 bases, with 7 bases of the junction left unmatched. The genes are TRBV18 and TRBJ2-7, with 9 bases fitting TRBD1. The receptor comes from a woman between 50 and 59 years old in good health and CMV-seronegative. Sample: PBMCs. The CDR3 spells CASSFSGQGHEQYF. The CDR3, as DNA: TGTGCCAGCTCATTCTCGGGACAGGGCCACGAGCAGTACTTC. Full variable domain (remainder filled in from reference TRBV18 and TRBJ2-7): NAGVMQNPRHLVRRRGQEARLRCSPMKGHSHVYWYRQLPEEGLKFMVYLQKENIIDESGMPKERFSAEFPKEGPSILRIQQVVRGDSAAYFCASSFSGQGHEQYFGPGTRLTVT.